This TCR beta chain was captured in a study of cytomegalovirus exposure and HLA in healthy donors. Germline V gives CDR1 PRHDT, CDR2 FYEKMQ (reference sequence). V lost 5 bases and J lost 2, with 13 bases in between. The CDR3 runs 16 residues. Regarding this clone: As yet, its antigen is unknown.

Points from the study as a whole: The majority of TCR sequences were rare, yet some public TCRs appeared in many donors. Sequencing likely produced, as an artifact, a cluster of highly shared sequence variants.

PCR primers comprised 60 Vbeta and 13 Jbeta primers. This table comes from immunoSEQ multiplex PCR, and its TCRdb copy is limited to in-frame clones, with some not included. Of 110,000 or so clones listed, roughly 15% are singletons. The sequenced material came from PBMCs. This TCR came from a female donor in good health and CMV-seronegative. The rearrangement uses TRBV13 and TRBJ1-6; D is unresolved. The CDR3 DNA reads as TGTGCCAGCAGCCCTCAAAGCGGGACCTATAATTCACCCCTCCACTTT. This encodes CASSPQSGTYNSPLHF.